Listed here are 3 T cell receptor beta chains from one sample, sequenced in a study of T cell responses to AZD1222 COVID-19 vaccine. Clones were read by immunoSEQ multiplex PCR, and TCRdb kept only the in-frame ones, dropping some. Seen here are 150,000 to 200,000 clones, about 90% observed once, and the top ten hold roughly 1.3%. Sequencing used peripheral blood, obtained on day 0 of AZD1222 vaccination. The receptors come from an adult in good health.

The chain couples TRBV4-2 to TRBJ1-3, with D perhaps TRBD1 (6 bases). V lost 0 bases and J lost 2, with 8 bases in between. Germline-derived CDR1 and CDR2 are LGHNA and YNFKEQ. CDR3 length: 15 residues. CDR3 residues: CASSQDRTAGNTIYF. The CDR3 DNA is TGTGCCAGCAGCCAAGATCGGACAGCTGGAAACACCATATATTTT.

The chain has TRBV7-2 and TRBJ1-1, with D unresolved. The V gene's germline CDR1 is SGHTA and CDR2 FQGNSA. CDR3 length: 15 residues. Trimming took off 2 bases at V and 4 bases at J, with 14 bases between the two ends. The CDR3 coding sequence is TGTGCCAGCAGCTTACGCGGATACCGAGGCACTGAAGCTTTCTTT. Translation: CASSLRGYRGTEAFF.

The chain combines TRBV4-1 with TRBJ1-2; unclear D gene. Per the germline V gene, CDR1 is MGHRA and CDR2 is YSYEKL. V was cut by 0 bases and J by 8 bases, with 13 bases left in between. This CDR3 is 14 amino acids long. CDR3 region: CASSQDQALGGYTF. The CDR3 DNA sequence: TGCGCCAGCAGCCAAGATCAGGCCCTGGGGGGCTACACCTTC.